This T cell receptor beta chain was documented in a study of long-term antiretroviral therapy in people with HIV. Every donor contributed at least one pre-ART and at least two post-ART PBMC samples. Per germline, CDR1 KGHSH and CDR2 LQKENI. V shed 6 bases and J shed 0 bases, with 9 bases lying between them. This CDR3 has 14 residues. Assay version v3.0 of immunoSEQ was used, and it was run at survey level. Assay used: immunoSEQ multiplex PCR; TCRdb lists only in-frame clones, some missing. The sample lists about 16,000 clones, over 75% occurring once. The V call is TRBV18, the J call TRBJ1-5; D unresolved. The sequence was obtained from a man aged 25 to 40 with HIV. The material was unsorted PBMCs, obtained roughly 1.3 years before starting antiretroviral therapy. CDR3: CASSLVDSNQPQHF. CDR3 coding DNA: TGTGCCAGCTCCCTGGTAGATAGCAATCAGCCCCAGCATTTT.